This T cell receptor (beta chain) was identified during a study of blood T cell repertoires in COVID-19 (dated by TCRdb to 2020 to 2021). The study in broad terms: Samples from collaborators originated in the United States, Italy and Spain and spanned both the acute and convalescent phases of COVID-19. The prospective study material was composed of cDNA or gDNA derived from T cells, B-cell-depleted T cells, or PBMCs. Deeply sampled blood TCRbeta repertoires from subjects exposed to, actively infected with, or recovered from COVID-19 were included in the dataset. A freely available public database, intended as a resource for researchers studying the immune response to SARS-CoV-2, is where the repertoires were released. Samples were obtained from the ongoing ImmuneRACE study (first 160 participants) and from over 1,000 subjects provided by 6 global collaborators. The sample metadata nearly always contained a de-identified subject ID, COVID-19 status, age in years and sex. HLA class I and class II types, where available, came from metadata supplied by the sample provider rather than from assay-based typing. What the work shows at the level of the full study, not this receptor alone: The quantity of clinical and demographic metadata differed by source and by participant and was supplied without curation.

The immunoSEQ Assay, a bias-controlled multiplex PCR, was used to amplify TCRbeta CDR3 regions from genomic DNA. The authors processed their data as follows. Within the assay, amplification of reference gene primers was used to estimate how many nucleated cells each sample contained. To quantify the absolute abundance of each unique TCRbeta CDR3 rearrangement, sequence reads were collapsed and filtered. Productive Simpson clonality was computed per sample as the square root of Simpson's diversity index over productive rearrangements. TCRdb retrieved this table from immuneACCESS and kept in-frame rearrangements only. Not all clones are present; in checked studies, unresolved V genes account for under half, and no reason is known for the remainder. That table gives V, J and clone size, and the DNA gave D and trimming. The sample yields fewer than 200,000 clones; roughly 79% were counted once. More than 9.5% of the sample is held by the ten biggest clonotypes.

Worth noting for this clone: Its target antigen remains unknown. Base qualities are not recorded, but no much larger clone differs from it by a single base.

Reading from cysteine to phenylalanine, the CDR3 counts 15 amino acids. Solely the CDR3 DNA is kept, with 45 bases framed from the first base. From a lookup of the germline V gene, CDR1 and CDR2 are MDHEN and SYDVKM. V and J are trimmed by 5 bases and 8 bases, and the gene matches miss 9 bases of the junction. In Seattle, one collaborating source enrolled patients while the infection was active and tracked those patients longitudinally over the course of disease. Whole blood was collected in K2EDTA tubes by collaborating institutions according to the institutions' own protocols. Collaborator samples were shipped for TCRbeta analysis as frozen whole blood, isolated PBMCs, or DNA extracted from either sample type.

The TCR originated in a woman in her 40s with COVID-19, enrolled during active disease. The chain is made from TRBV28 and TRBJ2-1; 10 central nucleotides agree with TRBD2. Sequencing used peripheral blood. The encoded CDR3 is CASSQPSGRVDEQFF. The nucleotide sequence reads TGTGCCAGCAGTCAACCTAGCGGGAGAGTGGATGAGCAGTTCTTC.